The clone carrying this T cell receptor beta chain was recorded only once. This sample is part of a study of blood T cell repertoires in COVID-19. The junction had 12 bases not matched to a gene; V was cut back by 6 bases and J by 7 bases. The CDR3 consists of 16 residues. From germline, CDR1 is SGHVS and CDR2 FQNEAQ. Sequenced by immunoSEQ multiplex PCR; TCRdb stores in-frame clones only, minus some. The top ten hold approximately 25% of the sample, which has some 94,000 clones, around three quarters seen once. The chain joins TRBV7-8 to TRBJ2-2, with TRBD2 identical over 9 bases. Input material: peripheral blood. This receptor was obtained from a woman aged 60 to 75 in a cohort sampled during active or convalescent COVID-19. The CDR3 DNA sequence: TGTGCCAGCAGGGCAACGGCGGGGGGGCATAACGGGGAGCTGTTTTTT. Its translation is CASRATAGGHNGELFF.